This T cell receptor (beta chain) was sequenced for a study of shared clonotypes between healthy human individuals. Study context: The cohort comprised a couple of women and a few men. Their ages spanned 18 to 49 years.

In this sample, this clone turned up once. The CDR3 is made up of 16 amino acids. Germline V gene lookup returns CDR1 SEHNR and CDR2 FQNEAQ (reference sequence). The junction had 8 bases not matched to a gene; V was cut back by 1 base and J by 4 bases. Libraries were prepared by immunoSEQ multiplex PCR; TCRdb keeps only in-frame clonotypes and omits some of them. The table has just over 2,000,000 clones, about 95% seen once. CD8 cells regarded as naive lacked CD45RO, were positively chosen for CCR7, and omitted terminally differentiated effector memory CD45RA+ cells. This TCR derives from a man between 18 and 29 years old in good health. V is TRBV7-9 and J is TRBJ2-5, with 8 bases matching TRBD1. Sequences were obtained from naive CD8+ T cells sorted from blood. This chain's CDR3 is CASSLVVQGARETQYF. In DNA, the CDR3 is TGTGCCAGCAGCTTAGTGGTGCAGGGGGCTCGAGAGACCCAGTACTTC.